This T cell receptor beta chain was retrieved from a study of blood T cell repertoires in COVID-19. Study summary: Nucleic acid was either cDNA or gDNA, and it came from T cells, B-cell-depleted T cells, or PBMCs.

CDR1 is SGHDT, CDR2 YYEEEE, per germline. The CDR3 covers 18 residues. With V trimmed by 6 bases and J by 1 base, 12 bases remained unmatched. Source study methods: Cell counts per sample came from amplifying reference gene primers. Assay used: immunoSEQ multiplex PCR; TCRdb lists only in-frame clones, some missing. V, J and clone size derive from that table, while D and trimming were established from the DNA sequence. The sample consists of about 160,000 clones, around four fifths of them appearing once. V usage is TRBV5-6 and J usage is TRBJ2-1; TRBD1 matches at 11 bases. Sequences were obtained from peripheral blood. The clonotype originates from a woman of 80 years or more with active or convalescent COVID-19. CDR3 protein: CASTPLGQGAGSYNEQFF. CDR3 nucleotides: TGTGCCAGCACCCCATTAGGACAGGGGGCTGGGTCCTACAATGAGCAGTTCTTC.